These 14 T cell receptor beta chains originate from one sample sequenced in a study of radiation and T cells in renal cell carcinoma. Time point in this sample: baseline pretreatment blood. Treatment denoted: 15 Gy SBRT to primary tumor, nephrectomy 4 weeks later. Some clones are missing from TCRdb's copy, which holds only in-frame ones; the method was immunoSEQ multiplex PCR. Among about 91,000 clones listed, 82% were seen once. The sequencing used blood, collected from a patient whose treatment included radiotherapy and nephrectomy. These receptors were taken from a man in his 60s with renal cell carcinoma.

The chain links TRBV7-9 to TRBJ2-1; D ambiguous. Germline loops: CDR1 SEHNR, CDR2 FQNEAQ (reference sequence). V lost 1 base to trimming and J lost 9 bases, with 7 bases between them. The CDR3 loop spans 12 amino acids. CDR3 in amino acids: CASSLVGVEQFF. CDR3 nucleotide sequence: TGTGCCAGCAGCTTAGTAGGTGTTGAGCAGTTCTTC.

The J gene is TRBJ2-5, the V gene TRBV10-3; D is unclear. The J call is in doubt because the DNA end fits TRBJ2-7 better. The germline CDR1 and CDR2 sequences are ENHRY and SYGVKD. The length of the CDR3 is 12 residues. As DNA, the CDR3 is TGTGCCATCAGTGAGTCGGTCAACGAGCAGTACTTC. It translates to CAISESVNEQYF.

The gene calls are TRBV30 and TRBJ2-5; D is uncertain. The CDR3 covers 13 residues. V gave up 0 bases and J gave up 1 base, with 6 bases separating them. The V gene's germline CDR1 is GTSNPN and CDR2 SVGIG (reference sequence). The DNA of the CDR3 is TGTGCCTGGAGTGTACGGAGCCAAGAGACCCAGTACTTC. Translated: CAWSVRSQETQYF.

V usage is TRBV6-1 and J usage is TRBJ1-2; D gene uncertain. This CDR3 region has 12 residues. Germline-derived CDR1 and CDR2 are MNHNS and SASEGT. The germline V and J ends were trimmed by 6 bases and 2 bases, with 7 bases remaining between them. The CDR3 region is CASRVENYGYTF. The CDR3 region has the DNA TGTGCCAGCAGAGTGGAAAACTATGGCTACACCTTC.

This rearrangement joins TRBV14 to TRBJ2-7; 14 positions agree with TRBD2. CDR3 length: 17 amino acids. Trimming at V came to 2 bases and at J to 0 bases, leaving 3 bases not matched to a gene. Germline values: CDR1 SGHDN, CDR2 FVKESK. This CDR3 is CASSQRTSGRSSYEQYF. CDR3 DNA sequence: TGTGCCAGCAGCCAACGGACTAGCGGGAGGAGCTCCTACGAGCAGTACTTC.

Worth noting for this clone: One end of the junction does not line up with germline, which may come from a read error. V gene TRBV7-2 combines with J gene TRBJ2-7; 10 bases are shared with TRBD2. Germline values: CDR1 SGHTA, CDR2 FQGNSA. CDR3 length: 14 residues. The CDR3 sequence: CASSLAGVNYEQYF. For the CDR3, the DNA is TGTGCCAGCAGCCTAGCGGGGGTAAACTACGAGCAGTACTTC.

V gene TRBV11-2 combines with J gene TRBJ2-7, with D maybe TRBD1 (6 bases). Germline CDR1 is SGHAT and CDR2 is FQNNGV. V was shortened by 3 bases and J by 0 bases, with 9 bases between the two germline ends. The CDR3 totals 14 residues. CDR3 loop: CASSFNRDSYEQYF. In DNA, the CDR3 is TGTGCCAGCAGCTTTAACAGGGACTCCTACGAGCAGTACTTC.

The rearrangement joins TRBV4-1 to TRBJ2-1; TRBD2 matches 13 bases. In germline, CDR1 is MGHRA, CDR2 YSYEKL. J lost 10 bases, V lost 0 bases, and 6 bases had no gene match. The CDR3 sequence is 16 residues long. CDR3 DNA sequence: TGCGCCAGCAGCCAAGAGGGACTAGCGGGATCATTAGAGCAGTTCTTC. Protein sequence: CASSQEGLAGSLEQFF.

This chain links TRBV5-1 with TRBJ2-4; D is possibly TRBD2 (5 bases). This CDR3 contains 14 residues. Trimming took off 7 bases at V and 2 bases at J, with 13 bases between the two ends. Germline CDR1 reads SGHRS; CDR2 reads YFSETQ. The CDR3 nucleotides are TGCGCCAGCGCGTCCCCGGGGACCAAAAACATTCAGTACTTC. Protein product: CASASPGTKNIQYF.

The chain links TRBV19 to TRBJ2-7; D is possibly TRBD1 (5 bases). V dropped 5 bases and J dropped 4 bases, with 15 bases sitting between them. The CDR3 is 14 amino acids. Germline V CDR1 and CDR2: LNHDA, SQIVND (reference sequence). The CDR3 DNA is TGTGCCAGTAGTTACGTGGGGCAAGGTTACGAGCAGTACTTC. Translated: CASSYVGQGYEQYF.

This chain connects TRBV5-1 to TRBJ1-5; no reliable D call. The CDR3 has 14 residues. With 0 bases removed from V and 7 bases from J, the gap between germline ends came to 11 bases. Germline V gene sequence: CDR1 SGHRS, CDR2 YFSETQ. The CDR3 sequence: CASSLGGDEQPQHF. CDR3 DNA sequence: TGCGCCAGCAGCTTGGGAGGAGACGAGCAGCCCCAGCATTTT. Full variable domain (missing parts from reference TRBV5-1 and TRBJ1-5): KAGVTQTPRYLIKTRGQQVTLSCSPISGHRSVSWYQQTPGQGLQFLFEYFSETQRNKGNFPGRFSGRQFSNSRSEMNVSTLELGDSALYLCASSLGGDEQPQHFGDGTRLSIL.

As DNA, the CDR3 is TGTGCCAGCAGCTTATCGGGCAACACTGAAGCTTTCTTT. Translating it yields CASSLSGNTEAFF. V gene TRBV7-3 combines with J gene TRBJ1-1; D call uncertain. V lost 2 bases and J lost 2, with 6 bases in between. Germline V gene data show CDR1 as SGHTA and CDR2 as FQGTGA. The CDR3 loop spans 13 amino acids.

The CDR3 spells CASSVDRRVGTDTQYF. The DNA for the CDR3 is TGTGCCAGCAGCGTAGACAGGAGGGTCGGAACAGATACGCAGTATTTT. This chain connects TRBV9 to TRBJ2-3; D is perhaps TRBD2 (6 bases). Trimming stripped 0 bases from V and 3 bases from J, with 14 bases between. The CDR3 is 16 residues long. Germline lookup yields CDR1 SGDLS and CDR2 YYNGEE.

This clone was seen a single time. V usage is TRBV5-1 and J usage is TRBJ2-2; tentative D call: TRBD2 (5 bases). This CDR3 spans 16 amino acids. Trimming removed 0 bases at V and 1 base at J, with 10 bases between. Germline CDR1 reads SGHRS; CDR2 reads YFSETQ. The CDR3 DNA sequence: TGCGCCAGCAGCTTGGATGAGGGTCGGAACACCGGGGAGCTGTTTTTT. Translation: CASSLDEGRNTGELFF.